Listed below are T cell receptor beta chains from one sample, sequenced in a study of post-analysis software for immune sequencing data. MiXCR, applied by TCRdb to the PCR reads, yields one record per CDR3 protein. The sample has 750,000 to 900,000 distinct CDR3 sequences, around 46% seen once. The specimen sequenced was blood. The receptors were sampled from a girl under 18 with multiple sclerosis. Both conserved end residues are part of each CDR3. A D gene is named only where the DNA matches it firmly. Not all rows give a size; the values are once, few, many and, for expanded clones, a class.

size: many
J: TRBJ1-1
D: NA
V: TRBV27
DNA: TGTGCCAGCAGTTGGAGGGGCGCGAACACTGAAGCTTTCTTT
CDR3: CASSWRGANTEAFF

size: NA
J: TRBJ2-1
D: NA
V: TRBV11-1
DNA: TGTGCCAGCAGCTTAAGGGTTTGGGATGAGCAGTTCTTC
CDR3: CASSLRVWDEQFF

size: NA
J: TRBJ2-3
D: NA
V: TRBV6-1
DNA: TGTGCCAGCAGTGACGTCCTATCCGTGACAGGACATAGCACAGATACGCAGTATTTT
CDR3: CASSDVLSVTGHSTDTQYF

size: many
J: TRBJ2-5
D: TRBD2
V: TRBV12-3/TRBV12-4
DNA: TGTGCCAGCAGTTTGAGGCTAGCGGGAGGGAAAGAGACCCAGTACTTC
CDR3: CASSLRLAGGKETQYF

size: NA
J: TRBJ2-1
D: TRBD2
V: TRBV29-1
DNA: TGCAGCGTTGACAGGACTAGCGGGAGTGGTGAGCAGTTCTTC
CDR3: CSVDRTSGSGEQFF

size: NA
J: TRBJ2-7
D: NA
V: TRBV20-1
DNA: TGCAGTGCTAGAGCGCACCCCGGTTGGGAGCAGTACTTC
CDR3: CSARAHPGWEQYF

size: NA
J: TRBJ2-3
D: NA
V: TRBV5-1
DNA: TGCGCCAGCAGCCCGAGGATGGGGGGCACAGATACGCAGTATTTT
CDR3: CASSPRMGGTDTQYF

size: few
J: TRBJ2-1
D: NA
V: TRBV6-5
DNA: TGTGCCAGCAGTTCTCCACTCCTAGGGGGATACAATGAGCAGTTCTTC
CDR3: CASSSPLLGGYNEQFF

size: few
J: TRBJ1-2
D: NA
V: TRBV2
DNA: TGTGCCGGCGCGCTAGTGGCAGAAACTAACTATGGCTACACCTTC
CDR3: CAGALVAETNYGYTF

size: once
J: TRBJ1-1
D: TRBD1
V: TRBV5-1
DNA: TGCGCCAGCAGCTTGGGTCGGGACAGAGGGACTGAAGCTTTCTTT
CDR3: CASSLGRDRGTEAFF

size: NA
J: TRBJ1-2
D: TRBD1
V: TRBV27
DNA: TGTGCCAGCAGTTTTGGGACAGGGGGCGTCGGCTACACCTTC
CDR3: CASSFGTGGVGYTF

size: few
J: TRBJ2-7
D: NA
V: TRBV29-1
DNA: TGCAGCGCCTCACTCCGGGAGAGCCCCTACGAGCAGTACTTC
CDR3: CSASLRESPYEQYF

size: NA
J: TRBJ2-3
D: TRBD2
V: TRBV4-2
DNA: TGTGCCAGCAGCCAACCCTCCCTAGCGGGAGGGCCAGGAGATACGCAGTATTTT
CDR3: CASSQPSLAGGPGDTQYF

size: NA
J: TRBJ2-3
D: NA
V: TRBV5-6
DNA: TGTGCCAGCAGCTACCGACCCCTTTTTACGCAGTATTTT
CDR3: CASSYRPLFTQYF

size: NA
J: TRBJ2-7
D: NA
V: TRBV18
DNA: TGTGCCAGCTCACCTGGCGAGGGGTTCCCCTACGAGCAGTACTTC
CDR3: CASSPGEGFPYEQYF

size: NA
J: TRBJ2-1
D: NA
V: TRBV15
DNA: TGTGCCACCAGCAGAGAAATTTCCTACAATGAGCAGTTCTTC
CDR3: CATSREISYNEQFF

size: NA
J: TRBJ1-1
D: NA
V: TRBV30
DNA: TGTGCCTGGAGTGTAGGGACTGAGAACACTGAAGCTTTCTTT
CDR3: CAWSVGTENTEAFF

size: NA
J: TRBJ1-1
D: NA
V: TRBV4-3
DNA: TGCGCCAGCAGCCAAGATCCGAGACCGAACACTGAAGCTTTCTTT
CDR3: CASSQDPRPNTEAFF

size: NA
J: TRBJ2-4
D: TRBD1
V: TRBV30
DNA: TGTGCCGGCGGACAGGGGGGTGCCAAAAACATTCAGTACTTC
CDR3: CAGGQGGAKNIQYF

size: few
J: TRBJ2-1
D: TRBD1
V: TRBV6-2/TRBV6-3
DNA: TGTGTCAGCAGTTACGGGACAGGGGAATACAATGAGCAGTTCTTC
CDR3: CVSSYGTGEYNEQFF

size: NA
J: TRBJ1-4
D: NA
V: TRBV9
DNA: TGTGCCAGCAGCAAAACAGACGCAACTAATGAAAAACTGTTTTTT
CDR3: CASSKTDATNEKLFF

size: NA
J: TRBJ2-5
D: TRBD2
V: TRBV25-1
DNA: TGTGCCAGCAGTGACCCTGCTAGCGGGTTTGTCGAGACCCAGTACTTC
CDR3: CASSDPASGFVETQYF

size: NA
J: TRBJ1-2
D: NA
V: TRBV3-1
DNA: TGTGCCAGCAGCGACAGAAACTATGGCTACACCTTC
CDR3: CASSDRNYGYTF

size: NA
J: TRBJ2-3
D: NA
V: TRBV7-9
DNA: TGTGCCAGCAGCTCCCCTCGCGGAGACTCTACAGATACGCAGTATTTT
CDR3: CASSSPRGDSTDTQYF

size: NA
J: TRBJ2-5
D: NA
V: TRBV29-1
DNA: TGCAGCGTTGGGACACGGATATCCCAAGAGACCCAGTACTTC
CDR3: CSVGTRISQETQYF

size: NA
J: TRBJ2-1
D: NA
V: TRBV3-1
DNA: TGTGCCAGCAGGCTTCAGGGGGGGCACAATGAGCAGTTCTTC
CDR3: CASRLQGGHNEQFF

size: few
J: TRBJ2-7
D: NA
V: TRBV28
DNA: TGTGCCAGCAGTTTTAAGCTGAGCTCCTACGAGCAGTACTTC
CDR3: CASSFKLSSYEQYF

size: NA
J: TRBJ2-1
D: NA
V: TRBV20-1
DNA: TGCAGTGCCCCCAGCTGGACCGCCTACAATGAGCAGTTCTTC
CDR3: CSAPSWTAYNEQFF

size: NA
J: TRBJ2-1
D: TRBD2
V: TRBV6-5
DNA: TGTGCCAGCAGTTACTCTTTAGCGGGAGGTGGTGAGCAGTTCTTC
CDR3: CASSYSLAGGGEQFF

size: few
J: TRBJ1-2
D: TRBD1
V: TRBV12-3/TRBV12-4
DNA: TGTGCCAGCAGTTCTACCTGGGACAGGACCTATGGCTACACCTTC
CDR3: CASSSTWDRTYGYTF

size: NA
J: TRBJ2-1
D: TRBD2
V: TRBV3-1
DNA: TGTGCCAGCAACCAAGGGTCCCCACTAGCGGGGGGCCAAAATGAGCAGTTCTTC
CDR3: CASNQGSPLAGGQNEQFF

size: few
J: TRBJ2-7
D: TRBD2
V: TRBV28
DNA: TGTGCCAGCAGTCCCCGGACTAGCGGGAGGCCCTACTCCTACGAGCAGTACTTC
CDR3: CASSPRTSGRPYSYEQYF

size: few
J: TRBJ2-3
D: TRBD2
V: TRBV20-1
DNA: TGCAGTGCCCCCCGACTAGCGGGAGTGGATACGCAGTATTTT
CDR3: CSAPRLAGVDTQYF

size: NA
J: TRBJ2-5
D: NA
V: TRBV3-1
DNA: TGTGCCAGCAGCCAGGGGGACACTCCACGGTCGTACTTC
CDR3: CASSQGDTPRSYF

size: NA
J: TRBJ2-1
D: TRBD2
V: TRBV20-1
DNA: TGCAGTGCCCATCCGGGACTAGCAGCCTACAATGAGCAGTTCTTC
CDR3: CSAHPGLAAYNEQFF

size: NA
J: TRBJ2-7
D: NA
V: TRBV20-1
DNA: TGCAGTGCTAGAGCGGGAGCTGGCTACGAGCAGTACTTC
CDR3: CSARAGAGYEQYF

size: NA
J: TRBJ2-1
D: NA
V: TRBV24-1
DNA: TGTGCCACCAGTGAACCGGGACCCGCGTCGGGAGAGCAGTTCTTC
CDR3: CATSEPGPASGEQFF

size: few
J: TRBJ2-7
D: TRBD1
V: TRBV7-9
DNA: TGTGCCAGCAGTCAAACCAGGGACAGGAGGGACGAGCAGTACTTC
CDR3: CASSQTRDRRDEQYF

size: once
J: TRBJ1-2
D: NA
V: TRBV7-2
DNA: TGTGCCGGCAGCTTAGTAATTGCCAACTATGGCTACACCTTC
CDR3: CAGSLVIANYGYTF

size: few
J: TRBJ1-5
D: NA
V: TRBV19
DNA: TGTGCCAGTAGTATAGTACAGCTCAATCAGCCCCAGCATTTT
CDR3: CASSIVQLNQPQHF

size: few
J: TRBJ2-7
D: NA
V: TRBV5-1
DNA: TGCGCCAGCAGCTTGGGCGGCTCCGGACAGTACTTC
CDR3: CASSLGGSGQYF

size: many
J: TRBJ2-5
D: NA
V: TRBV12-3/TRBV12-4
DNA: TGTGCCAGCAGCCCAGGGGGGGAGACCCAGTACTTC
CDR3: CASSPGGETQYF

size: NA
J: TRBJ2-1
D: NA
V: TRBV2
DNA: TGTGCCAGCAGTGGTAGGGGACCGGACAATGAGCAGTTCTTC
CDR3: CASSGRGPDNEQFF

size: NA
J: TRBJ2-1
D: NA
V: TRBV12-3/TRBV12-4
DNA: TGTGCCAGCAGTTTAGGTGGCCCCCGGGAGCAGTTCTTC
CDR3: CASSLGGPREQFF

size: NA
J: TRBJ2-7
D: NA
V: TRBV9
DNA: TGTGCCAGCAGCCCGGGACATATAATCTACGAGCAGTACTTC
CDR3: CASSPGHIIYEQYF

size: NA
J: TRBJ2-3
D: NA
V: TRBV5-6
DNA: TGTGCCAGCAGCTCCGACGAACGACTCACAGATACGCAGTATTTT
CDR3: CASSSDERLTDTQYF

size: NA
J: TRBJ1-2
D: TRBD1
V: TRBV7-6
DNA: TGTGCCAGCAGCCCGGCTCAGGGGGGGAGCTACACCTTC
CDR3: CASSPAQGGSYTF

size: few
J: TRBJ1-6
D: NA
V: TRBV20-1
DNA: TGCAGTGCTTCACCCCTCCACTTT
CDR3: CSASPLHF

size: few
J: TRBJ2-1
D: NA
V: TRBV24-1
DNA: TGTGCCACCAGTGACTCTGGATACAATGAGCAGTTCTTC
CDR3: CATSDSGYNEQFF

size: many
J: TRBJ2-7
D: TRBD2
V: TRBV20-1
DNA: TGCAGTGCGGTTAGCGGGAGGAGCTCCTACGAGCAGTACTTC
CDR3: CSAVSGRSSYEQYF